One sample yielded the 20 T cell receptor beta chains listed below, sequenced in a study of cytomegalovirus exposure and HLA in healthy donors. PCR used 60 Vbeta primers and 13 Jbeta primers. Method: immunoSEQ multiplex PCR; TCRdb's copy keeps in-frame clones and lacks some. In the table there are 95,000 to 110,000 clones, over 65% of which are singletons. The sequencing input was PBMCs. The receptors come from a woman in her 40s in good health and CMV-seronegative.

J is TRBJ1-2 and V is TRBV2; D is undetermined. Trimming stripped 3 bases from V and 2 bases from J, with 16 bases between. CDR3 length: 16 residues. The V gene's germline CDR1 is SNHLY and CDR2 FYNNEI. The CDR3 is CASSDGLYYLNYGYTF. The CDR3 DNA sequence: TGTGCCAGCAGTGATGGGTTGTACTATTTAAACTATGGCTACACCTTC.

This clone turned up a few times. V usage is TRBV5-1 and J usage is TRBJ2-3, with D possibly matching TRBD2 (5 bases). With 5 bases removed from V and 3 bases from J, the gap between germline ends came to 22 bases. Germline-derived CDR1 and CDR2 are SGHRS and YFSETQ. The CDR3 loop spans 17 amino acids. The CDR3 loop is CASSRTPEGARTDTQYF. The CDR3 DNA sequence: TGCGCCAGCAGTCGGACGCCCGAGGGCGCACGAACAGATACGCAGTATTTT.

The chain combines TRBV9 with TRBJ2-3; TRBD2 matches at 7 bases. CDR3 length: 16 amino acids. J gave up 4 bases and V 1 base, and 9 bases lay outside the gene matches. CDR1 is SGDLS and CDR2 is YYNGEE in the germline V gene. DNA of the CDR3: TGTGCCAGCAGCGTAAGCGGAGCGGGATCCCCAGATACGCAGTATTTT. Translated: CASSVSGAGSPDTQYF.

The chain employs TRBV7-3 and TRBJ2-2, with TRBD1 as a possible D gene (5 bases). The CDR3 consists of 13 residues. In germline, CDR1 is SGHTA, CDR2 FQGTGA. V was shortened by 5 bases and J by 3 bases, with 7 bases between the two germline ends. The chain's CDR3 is CASSIRDTGELFF. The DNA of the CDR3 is TGTGCCAGCAGCATCAGGGACACCGGGGAGCTGTTTTTT.

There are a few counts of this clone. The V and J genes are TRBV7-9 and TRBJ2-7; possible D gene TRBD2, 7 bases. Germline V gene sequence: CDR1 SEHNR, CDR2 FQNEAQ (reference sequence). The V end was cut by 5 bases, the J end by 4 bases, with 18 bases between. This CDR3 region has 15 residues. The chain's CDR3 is CASSPGEGTRYEQYF. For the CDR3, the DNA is TGTGCCAGCAGCCCGGGGGAGGGGACAAGGTACGAGCAGTACTTC.

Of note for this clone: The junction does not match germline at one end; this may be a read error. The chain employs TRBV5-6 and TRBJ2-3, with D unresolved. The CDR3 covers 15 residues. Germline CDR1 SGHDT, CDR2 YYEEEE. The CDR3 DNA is TGTGCCGGCAGCTTTATAGCTACGAGCACAGATACGCAGTATTTT. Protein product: CAGSFIATSTDTQYF.

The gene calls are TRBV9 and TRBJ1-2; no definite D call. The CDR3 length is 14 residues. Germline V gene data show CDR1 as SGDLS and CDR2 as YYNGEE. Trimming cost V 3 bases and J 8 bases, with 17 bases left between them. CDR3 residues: CASSGGHITVGYTF. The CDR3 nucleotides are TGTGCCAGCAGCGGAGGCCACATAACGGTGGGCTACACCTTC.

The CDR3 coding sequence is TGTGCCAGCAGTTCGATCGAGGATCAGCCCCAGCATTTT. Protein product: CASSSIEDQPQHF. This chain joins TRBV6-5 and TRBJ1-5; no reliable D call. There are 13 residues in the CDR3. CDR1 is MNHEY, CDR2 SVGAGI, per germline. The germline V and J ends were trimmed by 4 bases and 5 bases, with 9 bases remaining between them.

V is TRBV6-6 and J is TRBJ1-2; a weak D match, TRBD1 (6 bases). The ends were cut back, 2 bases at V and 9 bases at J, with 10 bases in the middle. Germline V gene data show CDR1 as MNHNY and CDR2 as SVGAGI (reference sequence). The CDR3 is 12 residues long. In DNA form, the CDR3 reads TGTGCCAGCAGTTACCAGGACAGTAGCTACACCTTC. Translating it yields CASSYQDSSYTF.

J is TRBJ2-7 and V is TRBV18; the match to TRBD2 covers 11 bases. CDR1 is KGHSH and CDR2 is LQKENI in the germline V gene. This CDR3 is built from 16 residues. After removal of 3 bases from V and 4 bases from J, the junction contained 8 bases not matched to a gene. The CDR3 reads CASSPSPSGRWYEQYF. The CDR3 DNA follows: TGTGCCAGCTCACCTTCTCCTAGCGGGAGGTGGTACGAGCAGTACTTC.

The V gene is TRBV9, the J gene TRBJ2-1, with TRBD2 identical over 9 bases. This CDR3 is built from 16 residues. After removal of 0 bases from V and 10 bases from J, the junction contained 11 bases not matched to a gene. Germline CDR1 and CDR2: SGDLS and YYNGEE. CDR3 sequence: CASSVAWAGGLGEQFF. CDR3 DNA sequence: TGTGCCAGCAGCGTAGCCTGGGCGGGAGGGCTAGGAGAGCAGTTCTTC.

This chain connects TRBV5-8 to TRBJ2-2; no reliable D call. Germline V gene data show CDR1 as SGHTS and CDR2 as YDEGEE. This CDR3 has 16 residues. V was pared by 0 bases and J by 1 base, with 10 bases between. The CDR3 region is CASSLGLGKNTGELFF. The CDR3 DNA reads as TGTGCCAGCAGCTTGGGGCTTGGCAAGAACACCGGGGAGCTGTTTTTT.

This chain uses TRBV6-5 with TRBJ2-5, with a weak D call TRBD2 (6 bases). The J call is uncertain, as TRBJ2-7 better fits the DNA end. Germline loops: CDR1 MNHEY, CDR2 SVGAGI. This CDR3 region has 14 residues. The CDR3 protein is CASTPGGKPYEQYF. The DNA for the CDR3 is TGTGCCAGCACCCCGGGCGGGAAGCCATACGAGCAGTACTTC.

CDR3 bases: TGTGCCAGCAGTCCCGGACAGGGCAGAAGCACTGAAGCTTTCTTT. Translating gives CASSPGQGRSTEAFF. The chain couples TRBV27 to TRBJ1-1, with 8 bases that match TRBD1. Trimming at V came to 5 bases and at J to 4 bases, leaving 9 bases not matched to a gene. CDR3 length: 15 residues. The germline CDR1 and CDR2 sequences are MNHEY and SMNVEV (reference sequence).

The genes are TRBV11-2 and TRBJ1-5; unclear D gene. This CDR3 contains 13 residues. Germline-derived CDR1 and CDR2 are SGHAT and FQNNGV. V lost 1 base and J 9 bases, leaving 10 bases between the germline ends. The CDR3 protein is CASSLVEGTPQHF. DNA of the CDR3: TGTGCCAGCAGCTTAGTCGAGGGAACGCCCCAGCATTTT.

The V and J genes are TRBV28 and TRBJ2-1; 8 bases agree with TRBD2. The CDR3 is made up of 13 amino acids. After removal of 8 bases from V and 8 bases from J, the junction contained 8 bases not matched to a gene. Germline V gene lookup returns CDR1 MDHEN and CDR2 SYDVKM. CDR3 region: CASGGRAGDEQFF. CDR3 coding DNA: TGTGCCAGCGGAGGCCGAGCGGGAGATGAGCAGTTCTTC.

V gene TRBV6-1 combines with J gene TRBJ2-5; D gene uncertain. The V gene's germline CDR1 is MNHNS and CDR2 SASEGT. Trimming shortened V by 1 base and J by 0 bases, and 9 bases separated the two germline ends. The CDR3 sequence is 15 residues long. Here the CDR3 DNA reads TGTGCCAGCAGTGAAGTCGGGTCCCACCAAGAGACCCAGTACTTC. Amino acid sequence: CASSEVGSHQETQYF.

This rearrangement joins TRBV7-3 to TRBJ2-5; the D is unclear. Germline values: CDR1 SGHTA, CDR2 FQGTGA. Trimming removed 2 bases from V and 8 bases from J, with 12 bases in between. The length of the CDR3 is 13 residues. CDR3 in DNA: TGTGCCAGCAGCTTACGTGCGCCTACCACCCAGTACTTC. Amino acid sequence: CASSLRAPTTQYF.

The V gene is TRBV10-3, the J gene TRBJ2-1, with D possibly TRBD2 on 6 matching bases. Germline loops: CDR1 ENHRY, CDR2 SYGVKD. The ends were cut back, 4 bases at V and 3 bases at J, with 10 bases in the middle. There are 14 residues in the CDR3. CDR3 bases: TGTGCCATCAGTGTCGGTAGCGGCTACAATGAGCAGTTCTTC. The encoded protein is CAISVGSGYNEQFF.

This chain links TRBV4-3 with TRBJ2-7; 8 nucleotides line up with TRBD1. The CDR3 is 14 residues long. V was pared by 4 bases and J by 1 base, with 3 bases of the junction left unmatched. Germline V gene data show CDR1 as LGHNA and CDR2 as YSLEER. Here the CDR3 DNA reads TGCGCCAGCAGCCTGGGACAGGAATCCTACGAGCAGTACTTC. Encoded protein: CASSLGQESYEQYF.